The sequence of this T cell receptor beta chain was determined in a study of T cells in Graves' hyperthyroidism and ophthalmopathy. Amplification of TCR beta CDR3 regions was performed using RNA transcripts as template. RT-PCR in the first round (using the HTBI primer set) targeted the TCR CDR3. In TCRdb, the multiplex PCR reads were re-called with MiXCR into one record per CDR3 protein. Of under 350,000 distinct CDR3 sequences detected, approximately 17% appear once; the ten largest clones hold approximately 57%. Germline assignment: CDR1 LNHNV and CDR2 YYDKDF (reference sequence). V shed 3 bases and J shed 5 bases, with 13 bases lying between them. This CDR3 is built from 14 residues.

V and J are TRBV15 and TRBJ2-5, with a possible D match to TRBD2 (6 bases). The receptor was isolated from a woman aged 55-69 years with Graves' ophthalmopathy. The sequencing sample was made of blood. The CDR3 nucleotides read TGTGCCACCAGCAGGGCCCCAGGAGGGGAGACCCAGTACTTC. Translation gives CATSRAPGGETQYF.